This TCR beta chain is from a study of cytomegalovirus exposure and HLA in healthy donors. Study details: There were around 100 million unique TCR beta sequences, drawn from about 179 million T cells, in an earlier analysis. Overall study results and limits: HLA alleles were associated with some 16,000 TCR beta sequences in a later analysis at 0.05 false discovery rate. The authors listed approximately 160 TCR beta chains as cytomegalovirus-associated.

This CDR3 region has 17 residues. Germline V gene lookup returns CDR1 SEHNR and CDR2 FQNEAQ (reference sequence). After removal of 5 bases from V and 8 bases from J, the junction contained 11 bases not matched to a gene. With 60 Vbeta and 13 Jbeta primers, the PCR was carried out. TCRdb keeps only in-frame clones here, not all; method: immunoSEQ multiplex PCR. The sample has under 150,000 clones; around 85% are singletons. On this clone: The antigen is undetermined.

The sample was PBMCs. This sequence originates from a woman aged 25 to 39 in good health and CMV-seropositive. This chain links TRBV7-9 with TRBJ2-1, with 14 positions matching TRBD2. DNA of the CDR3: TGTGCCAGCAGCCCCGGGACTAGCGGGAGAAGAACATATGAGCAGTTCTTC. Protein sequence: CASSPGTSGRRTYEQFF.